Sequencing of this T cell receptor beta chain was carried out in a study of beta chain features in type 1 diabetes. Overall study results and limits: Type 1 diabetes patients had VDJ junctions that carried fewer insertions and more deletions. In comparison with healthy donors, patients had naive, central memory and Treg TCRB repertoires that appeared more similar.

Turning to this clone: Its antigen is currently unknown. Distinct nucleotide sequences in the sample also encode this CDR3.

What was sequenced were expressed TCRB transcripts, since all of the isolated RNA had been reverse transcribed. TCRdb's copy holds only in-frame clones and misses some; the assay was immunoSEQ multiplex PCR. The sample yields about 150,000 clones, around 8% seen once. The authors took one heparinised blood draw, averaging approximately 110 mL, from each donor. Based on CD45RO/CCR7/CD25/CD127/CD95/CD27, CD4+ regulatory, stem cell-like memory, naive and central memory cells were sorted. This TCR was sampled from a man between 18 and 35 years old in good health. The source material was central memory CD4+ T cells from blood.

The CDR3 sequence: CASSPGGNNEQFF. The CDR3 nucleotides are TGTGCCAGCAGCCCAGGGGGGAACAATGAGCAGTTCTTC. The chain carries TRBV7-3 and TRBJ2-1; weak D call: TRBD1 (7 bases). Trimming took 5 bases from V and 5 from J, leaving 10 bases between them. CDR1 and CDR2 from the germline V gene are SGHTA and FQGTGA. The CDR3 runs to 13 residues.